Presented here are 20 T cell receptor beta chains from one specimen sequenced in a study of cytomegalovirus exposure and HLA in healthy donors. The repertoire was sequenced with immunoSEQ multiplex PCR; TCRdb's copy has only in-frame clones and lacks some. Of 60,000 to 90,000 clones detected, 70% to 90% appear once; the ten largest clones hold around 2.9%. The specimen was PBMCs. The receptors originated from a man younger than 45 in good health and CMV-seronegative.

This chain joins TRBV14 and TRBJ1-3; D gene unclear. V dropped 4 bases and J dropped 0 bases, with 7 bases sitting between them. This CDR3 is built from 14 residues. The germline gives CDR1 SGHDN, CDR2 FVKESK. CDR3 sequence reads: CASSPGHSGNTIYF. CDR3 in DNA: TGTGCCAGCAGCCCGGGTCACTCTGGAAACACCATATATTTT.

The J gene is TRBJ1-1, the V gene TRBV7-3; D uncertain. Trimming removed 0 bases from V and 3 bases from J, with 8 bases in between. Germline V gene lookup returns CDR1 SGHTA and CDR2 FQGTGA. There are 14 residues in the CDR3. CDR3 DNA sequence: TGTGCCAGCAGCTTAACAGGGAGGCACACTGAAGCTTTCTTT. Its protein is CASSLTGRHTEAFF.

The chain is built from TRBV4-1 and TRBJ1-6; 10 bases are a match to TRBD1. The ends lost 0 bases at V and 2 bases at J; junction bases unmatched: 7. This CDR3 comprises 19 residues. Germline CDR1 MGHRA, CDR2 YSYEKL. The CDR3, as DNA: TGCGCCAGCAGCCAAGATGGCCTGACAGGGGGCACCTATAATTCACCCCTCCACTTT. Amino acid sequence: CASSQDGLTGGTYNSPLHF.

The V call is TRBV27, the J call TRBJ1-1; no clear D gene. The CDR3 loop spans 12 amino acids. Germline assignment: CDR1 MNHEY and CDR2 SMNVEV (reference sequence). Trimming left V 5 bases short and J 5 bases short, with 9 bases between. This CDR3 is CASSEGLTEAFF. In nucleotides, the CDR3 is TGTGCCAGCAGTGAGGGTTTGACTGAAGCTTTCTTT.

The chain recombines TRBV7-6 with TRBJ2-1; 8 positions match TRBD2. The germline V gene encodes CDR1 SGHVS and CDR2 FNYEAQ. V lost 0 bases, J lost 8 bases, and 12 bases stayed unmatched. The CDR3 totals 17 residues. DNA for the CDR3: TGTGCCAGCAGCTTAGCGCGGGGGGCTAGGGGGTTTGATGAGCAGTTCTTC. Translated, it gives CASSLARGARGFDEQFF.

CDR3 DNA sequence: TGTGCCAGCAGCTCAGGGGTAGGCTCCTACGAGCAGTACTTC. It specifies CASSSGVGSYEQYF. The gene calls are TRBV7-2 and TRBJ2-7, with D tentatively TRBD1 (6 bases). Germline V gives CDR1 SGHTA, CDR2 FQGNSA. The CDR3 runs to 14 residues. Trimming removed 4 bases at V and 0 bases at J, with 10 bases between.

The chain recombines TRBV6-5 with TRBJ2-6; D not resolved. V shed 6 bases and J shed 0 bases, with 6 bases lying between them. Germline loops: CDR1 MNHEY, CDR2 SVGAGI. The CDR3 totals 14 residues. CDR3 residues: CASSSSSGANVLTF. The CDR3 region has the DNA TGTGCCAGCAGCTCGAGCTCTGGGGCCAACGTCCTGACTTTC.

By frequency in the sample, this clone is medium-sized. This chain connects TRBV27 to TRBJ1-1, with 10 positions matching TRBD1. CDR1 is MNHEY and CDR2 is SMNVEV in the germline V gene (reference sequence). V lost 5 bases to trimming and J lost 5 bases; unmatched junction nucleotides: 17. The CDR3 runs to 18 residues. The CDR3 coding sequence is TGTGCCAGCAGTACCCCGGGACAGGGGACGGTGTTGTTTACTGAAGCTTTCTTT. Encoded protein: CASSTPGQGTVLFTEAFF.

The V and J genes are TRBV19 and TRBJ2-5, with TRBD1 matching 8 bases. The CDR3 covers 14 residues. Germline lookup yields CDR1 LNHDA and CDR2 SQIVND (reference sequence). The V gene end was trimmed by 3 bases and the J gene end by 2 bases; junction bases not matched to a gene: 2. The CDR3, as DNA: TGTGCCAGTAGTATTCAGGGGGCTCAAGAGACCCAGTACTTC. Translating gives CASSIQGAQETQYF.

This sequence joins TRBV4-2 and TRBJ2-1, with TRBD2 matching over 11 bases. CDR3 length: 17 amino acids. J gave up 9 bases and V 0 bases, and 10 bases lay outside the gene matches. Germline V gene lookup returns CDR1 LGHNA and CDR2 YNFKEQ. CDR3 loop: CASSQDRYGLAGGEQFF. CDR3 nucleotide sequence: TGTGCCAGCAGCCAAGATCGGTATGGGCTAGCGGGGGGTGAGCAGTTCTTC.

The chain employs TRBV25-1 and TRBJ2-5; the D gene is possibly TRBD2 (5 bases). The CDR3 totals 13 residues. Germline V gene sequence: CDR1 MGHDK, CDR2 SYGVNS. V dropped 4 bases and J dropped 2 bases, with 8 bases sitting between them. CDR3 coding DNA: TGTGCCAGCAGTGTAGGAGGACAAGAGACCCAGTACTTC. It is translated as CASSVGGQETQYF. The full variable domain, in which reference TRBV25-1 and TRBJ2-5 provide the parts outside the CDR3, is EADIYQTPRYLVIGTGKKITLECSQTMGHDKMYWYQQDPGMELHLIHYSYGVNSTEKGDLSSESTVSRIRTEHFPLTLESARPSHTSQYLCASSVGGQETQYFGPGTRLLVL.

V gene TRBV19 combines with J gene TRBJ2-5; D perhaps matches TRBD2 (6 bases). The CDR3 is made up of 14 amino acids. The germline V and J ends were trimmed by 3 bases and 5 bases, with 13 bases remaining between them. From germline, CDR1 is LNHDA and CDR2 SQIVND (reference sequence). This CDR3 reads CASSIGGVSETQYF. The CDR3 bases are TGTGCCAGTAGTATCGGCGGGGTCTCGGAGACCCAGTACTTC.

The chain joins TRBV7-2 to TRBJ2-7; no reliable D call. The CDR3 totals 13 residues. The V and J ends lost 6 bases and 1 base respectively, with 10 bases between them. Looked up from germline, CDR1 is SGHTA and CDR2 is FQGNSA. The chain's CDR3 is CASSSQTSYEQYF. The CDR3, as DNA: TGTGCCAGCAGTTCTCAGACTTCCTACGAGCAGTACTTC.

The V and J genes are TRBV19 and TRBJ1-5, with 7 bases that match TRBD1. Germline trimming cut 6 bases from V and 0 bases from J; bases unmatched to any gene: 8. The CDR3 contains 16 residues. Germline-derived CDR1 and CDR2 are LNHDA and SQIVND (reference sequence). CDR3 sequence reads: CASSGATGYSNQPQHF. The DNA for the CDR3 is TGTGCCAGTAGCGGAGCGACAGGGTATAGCAATCAGCCCCAGCATTTT.

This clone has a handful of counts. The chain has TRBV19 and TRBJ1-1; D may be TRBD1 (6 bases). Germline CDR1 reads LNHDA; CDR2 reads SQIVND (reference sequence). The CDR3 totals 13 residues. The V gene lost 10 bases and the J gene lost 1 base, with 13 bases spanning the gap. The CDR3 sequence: CATSIQGNTEAFF. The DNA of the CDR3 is TGTGCCACCTCAATACAGGGGAACACTGAAGCTTTCTTT.

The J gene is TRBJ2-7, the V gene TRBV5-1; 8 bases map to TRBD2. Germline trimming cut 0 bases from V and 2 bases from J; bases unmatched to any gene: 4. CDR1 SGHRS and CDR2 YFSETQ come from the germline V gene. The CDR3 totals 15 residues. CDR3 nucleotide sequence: TGCGCCAGCAGCTTGGCTCTAGCGGGTACCTACGAGCAGTACTTC. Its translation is CASSLALAGTYEQYF.

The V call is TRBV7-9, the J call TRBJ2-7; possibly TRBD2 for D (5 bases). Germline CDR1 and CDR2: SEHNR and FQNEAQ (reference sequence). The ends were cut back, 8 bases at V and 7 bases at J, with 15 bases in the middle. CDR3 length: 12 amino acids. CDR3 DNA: TGTGCCAGCCGCGGGCCAGCCGGGGAGCAGTACGTC. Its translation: CASRGPAGEQYV.

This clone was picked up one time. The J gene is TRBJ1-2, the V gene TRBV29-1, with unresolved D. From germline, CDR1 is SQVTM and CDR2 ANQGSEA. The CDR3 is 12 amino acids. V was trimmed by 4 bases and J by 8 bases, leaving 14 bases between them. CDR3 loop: CSVAKRDGGYTF. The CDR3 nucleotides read TGCAGCGTTGCCAAGAGGGATGGGGGCTACACCTTC.

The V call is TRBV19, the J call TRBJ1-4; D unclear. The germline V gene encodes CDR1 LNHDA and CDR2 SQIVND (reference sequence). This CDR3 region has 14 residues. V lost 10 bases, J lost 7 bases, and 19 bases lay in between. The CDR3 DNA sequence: TGTGCCACCTCAATTCTCCTCTATGGTGAAAAACTGTTTTTT. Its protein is CATSILLYGEKLFF.

The CDR3 is CASSLQGMSNEQFF. The DNA of the CDR3 is TGTGCCAGCTCACTACAGGGTATGTCGAATGAGCAGTTCTTC. The rearrangement links TRBV18 to TRBJ2-1, with a possible D match to TRBD1 (6 bases). The CDR3 spans 14 residues. CDR1 is KGHSH and CDR2 is LQKENI in the germline V gene. Between the trimmed V and J ends, which lost 4 bases and 7 bases, there was a span of 14 bases.